The clone carrying this T cell receptor (beta chain) was found a few times. Its specificity is not known. The source of the sample is a study of cytomegalovirus exposure and HLA in healthy donors. Between the trimmed V and J ends, which lost 7 bases and 8 bases, there was a span of 17 bases. The CDR3 sequence is 14 residues long. Germline lookup yields CDR1 MNHEY and CDR2 SVGAGI. General observations from the study: Earlier results showed most TCR beta V segments being productive about 90% or about 30% of the time.

A multiplex PCR was run with 60 Vbeta primers and 13 Jbeta primers. The table came from immunoSEQ multiplex PCR; TCRdb's copy has only in-frame clones and leaves some out. The sample includes more than 95,000 clones, approximately 80% of them seen just once. The source material was PBMCs. This chain uses TRBV6-5 with TRBJ1-4, with TRBD1 as a possible D gene (6 bases). The source of this sequence is a man aged 50 to 60 in good health and CMV-seropositive. The chain's CDR3 is CASKPREGGEKLFF. The CDR3 DNA reads as TGTGCCAGCAAGCCACGGGAGGGGGGCGAAAAACTGTTTTTT.